The 25 T cell receptor beta chains below were found in one sample sequenced in a study of T-cell reconstitution after alpha-beta-depleted transplantation in children. Preparation of the TCRbeta library was carried out with unique molecular identifiers. Each CDR3 protein is one row after TCRdb ran MiXCR on the PCR reads. In the table there are approximately 270,000 distinct CDR3 sequences, roughly 25% of which are singletons. This specimen was PBMCs, mostly from graft donor cells, taken 360 days after TCRalphabeta/CD19-depleted stem cell transplant. The origin of the receptors is a female patient between 2 and 15 years old who had a stem cell transplant for congenital amegakaryocytic thrombocytopenia, so the T cells may come from the graft donor.

This clonotype showed up just a few times. The chain links TRBV5-1 to TRBJ2-3; the D is unclear. V was trimmed by 3 bases and J by 1 base, leaving 12 bases between them. This CDR3 has 15 residues. Germline lookup yields CDR1 SGHRS and CDR2 YFSETQ. CDR3 amino acids: CASSWRVAGTDTQYF. CDR3 DNA: TGCGCCAGCAGCTGGCGTGTAGCAGGCACAGATACGCAGTATTTT.

This chain links TRBV28 with TRBJ2-7, with D hard to call. Trimming pared 5 bases from V and 4 bases from J, leaving 9 bases between. The CDR3 is 12 amino acids. Per the germline V gene, CDR1 is MDHEN and CDR2 is SYDVKM. CDR3 in DNA: TGTGCCAGCAGTCCACCAAAATACGAGCAGTACTTC. It encodes CASSPPKYEQYF.

This clonotype has only a few counts. The rearrangement uses TRBV5-1 and TRBJ2-7; perhaps D is TRBD1 or TRBD2 (6 bases each). The germline gives CDR1 SGHRS, CDR2 YFSETQ. V lost 1 base, J lost 3 bases, and 14 bases lay in between. The CDR3 has 15 amino acids. In DNA form, the CDR3 reads TGCGCCAGCAGCTTGTACATTAGGGGGGACTACGAGCAGTACTTC. Translation: CASSLYIRGDYEQYF.

This clonotype was found a few times. This chain joins TRBV28 and TRBJ2-2, with D unclear. The germline gives CDR1 MDHEN, CDR2 SYDVKM. V gave up 6 bases and J gave up 2 bases, with 13 bases separating them. The length of the CDR3 is 15 residues. CDR3 protein: CASSGQVVNTGELFF. CDR3 in DNA: TGTGCCAGCAGCGGCCAGGTAGTTAACACCGGGGAGCTGTTTTTT.

This clonotype appeared many times. A read error is likely, as this CDR3 ends without the conserved phenylalanine or tryptophan. Because the CDR3's place on the DNA is in doubt, the DNA is left out and the CDR3 is given as listed by TCRdb. The chain uses TRBV28 and TRBJ2-5; the table calls TRBD1, which could not be checked here. Germline lookup yields CDR1 MDHEN and CDR2 SYDVKM. The CDR3 spans 11 amino acids, including both terminal residues. This CDR3 is CASSIRQGPCY.

This chain links TRBV21-1 with TRBJ2-7; the table calls TRBD1, which could not be checked here. TRBV21-1 is recorded as a pseudogene. The CDR3 extends over 15 amino acids. CDR3 loop: CASSKTGQETYEQYF. In nucleotides, the CDR3 is TGTGCCAGCAGCAAAACGGGACAGGAAACCTACGAGCAGTACTTC.

The genes are TRBV28 and TRBJ2-4, with TRBD2 as a possible D gene (6 bases). Germline V gene data show CDR1 as MDHEN and CDR2 as SYDVKM. V was pared by 10 bases and J by 8 bases, with 18 bases between. The CDR3 has 13 residues. CDR3 sequence reads: CATRRGGWDIQYF. CDR3 DNA: TGTGCCACCCGGAGGGGAGGATGGGACATTCAGTACTTC. The complete variable domain, with remaining parts taken from reference TRBV28 and TRBJ2-4, reads DVKVTQSSRYLVKRTGEKVFLECVQDMDHENMFWYRQDPGLGLRLIYFSYDVKMKEKGDIPEGYSVSREKKERFSLILESASTNQTSMYLCATRRGGWDIQYFGAGTRLSVL.

This clonotype was detected a few times. The rearrangement uses TRBV4-1 and TRBJ1-3; 7 bases map to TRBD1. CDR3 length equals 14 residues. V dropped 2 bases and J dropped 6; count of bases not matched to a gene: 4. Germline loops: CDR1 MGHRA, CDR2 YSYEKL. CDR3 region: CASSQTQGVNTIYF. Written as DNA, the CDR3 is TGCGCCAGCAGCCAAACGCAGGGGGTAAACACCATATATTTT.

This chain links TRBV12-3 or TRBV12-4 with TRBJ2-1, with D unclear. Between the trimmed V and J ends, which lost 6 bases and 10 bases, there was a span of 13 bases. CDR3 length: 12 residues. CDR3 in DNA: TGTGCCAGCAGGACGGGCCATTCCGAGCAGTTCTTC. Translating it yields CASRTGHSEQFF.

With respect to this clonotype: Lacking the conserved final phenylalanine or tryptophan, this CDR3 likely reflects a read error. J is TRBJ1-2 and V is TRBV5-5; 8 nucleotides align to TRBD1. This CDR3 has 16 amino acids. Per germline, CDR1 SGHKS and CDR2 YYEKEE (reference sequence). Germline trimming cut 4 bases from V and 3 bases from J; bases unmatched to any gene: 11. The CDR3 nucleotides are TGTGCCAGCAGCCCAGACGACAGGGGCCTCTACTATGGCTACACCTGC. Encoded protein: CASSPDDRGLYYGYTC.

This clonotype was seen more than once but under ten times. The rearrangement links TRBV12-3 or TRBV12-4 to TRBJ2-5; tentative D call: TRBD2 (7 bases). This CDR3 has 14 amino acids. V lost 6 bases, J lost 4 bases, and 15 bases lay in between. The CDR3 DNA reads TGTGCCAGCAGCCTTTTAGGGGGGGCAGAGACCCAGTACTTC. Translation: CASSLLGGAETQYF.

The sample holds many counts of this clonotype. This rearrangement joins TRBV4-1 to TRBJ2-5; D is undetermined. This CDR3 is built from 17 residues. V was pared by 0 bases and J by 4 bases, with 18 bases between. Germline loops: CDR1 MGHRA, CDR2 YSYEKL. The DNA of the CDR3 is TGCGCCAGCAGCCAAGAGAGACCAAGGGCCTCGGGAGAGACCCAGTACTTC. Its protein is CASSQERPRASGETQYF.

This clonotype was seen a handful of times. The chain recombines TRBV12-3 or TRBV12-4 with TRBJ2-3; TRBD2 matches at 7 bases. Unmatched junction bases numbered 8, after V lost 6 bases and J lost 2 bases. CDR3 length equals 15 residues. CDR3 protein: CASSLASGHTDTQYF. The CDR3 DNA reads as TGTGCCAGCAGCTTGGCTAGCGGCCACACAGATACGCAGTATTTT.

The chain joins TRBV2 to TRBJ2-1, with 7 bases identical to TRBD2. This CDR3 spans 16 amino acids. V shed 5 bases and J 2 bases; nucleotides not matched to a gene: 9. CDR1 and CDR2 from the germline V gene are SNHLY and FYNNEI. This CDR3 is CASSPSGAGTYNEQFF. The CDR3, as DNA: TGTGCCAGCAGTCCAAGCGGGGCAGGTACCTACAATGAGCAGTTCTTC.

This clonotype was detected many times. This chain joins TRBV5-1 and TRBJ1-4; D is unresolved. The CDR3 loop spans 14 amino acids. Per the germline V gene, CDR1 is SGHRS and CDR2 is YFSETQ. The V gene lost 0 bases and the J gene lost 6 bases, with 9 bases spanning the gap. The CDR3 DNA sequence: TGCGCCAGCAGCTTGGAAGTTCTGGATGAAAAACTGTTTTTT. It translates to CASSLEVLDEKLFF.

The chain uses TRBV6-2 or TRBV6-3 and TRBJ1-2, with D maybe TRBD1 (5 bases). Trimming removed 6 bases at V and 4 bases at J, with 18 bases between. CDR1 is MNHEY and CDR2 is SVGEGT in the germline V gene. The CDR3 length is 15 residues. This chain's CDR3 is CASRENQGNGYGYTF. As DNA, the CDR3 is TGTGCCAGCAGGGAGAATCAGGGTAATGGCTATGGCTACACCTTC.

CDR3 sequence reads: CSARLVGRETQYF. Written as DNA, the CDR3 is TGCAGTGCTAGATTAGTGGGTCGGGAGACCCAGTACTTC. The V call is TRBV20-1, the J call TRBJ2-5; D remains ambiguous. CDR3 length equals 13 residues. Germline V gives CDR1 DFQATT, CDR2 SNEGSKA (reference sequence). The ends were cut back, 2 bases at V and 5 bases at J, with 12 bases in the middle.

This chain links TRBV2 with TRBJ2-3; D uncertain. The germline V and J ends were trimmed by 2 bases and 0 bases, with 9 bases remaining between them. The germline gives CDR1 SNHLY, CDR2 FYNNEI. The CDR3 has 15 residues. The CDR3 protein is CASSERRLSTDTQYF. As DNA, the CDR3 is TGTGCCAGCAGTGAACGGCGGCTTAGCACAGATACGCAGTATTTT.

The CDR3 bases are TGCGCCAGCAGCTTGTACAGCTCTGGAAACACCATATATTTT. It codes for CASSLYSSGNTIYF. The rearrangement links TRBV5-1 to TRBJ1-3; D is undetermined. The CDR3 is 14 residues long. Trimming removed 1 base at V and 0 bases at J, with 5 bases between. Germline CDR1 and CDR2: SGHRS and YFSETQ.

The chain links TRBV5-1 to TRBJ2-7; TRBD1 matches 8 bases. There are 14 residues in the CDR3. With 4 bases clipped from V and 3 bases from J, the junction kept 6 bases outside the gene matches. Germline values: CDR1 SGHRS, CDR2 YFSETQ. CDR3 protein: CASSTGQADYEQYF. As DNA, the CDR3 is TGCGCCAGCAGCACGGGACAGGCTGACTACGAGCAGTACTTC. The complete variable domain, with remaining parts taken from reference TRBV5-1 and TRBJ2-7, reads KAGVTQTPRYLIKTRGQQVTLSCSPISGHRSVSWYQQTPGQGLQFLFEYFSETQRNKGNFPGRFSGRQFSNSRSEMNVSTLELGDSALYLCASSTGQADYEQYFGPGTRLTVT.

This clonotype was counted only a few times. The chain has TRBV4-2 and TRBJ2-3, with 14 nucleotides matching TRBD2. Germline V lookup: CDR1 LGHNA, CDR2 YNFKEQ. V lost 3 bases to trimming and J lost 6 bases; unmatched junction nucleotides: 11. The CDR3 contains 18 residues. CDR3 DNA sequence: TGTGCCAGCAGCCACCCCGCCAGACTAGCGGGAGGGCCTGATACGCAGTATTTT. This encodes CASSHPARLAGGPDTQYF.

In this sample, this clonotype turned up many times. The chain links TRBV20-1 to TRBJ1-5; the D gene is possibly TRBD1 (6 bases). The V end lost 1 base, the J end lost 2 bases, and 12 bases lay between the germline ends. The V gene's germline CDR1 is DFQATT and CDR2 SNEGSKA (reference sequence). The CDR3 length is 15 residues. The CDR3 DNA reads as TGCAGTGCTAGAGGCAGGGGTCTGGGCAATCAGCCCCAGCATTTT. Amino acid sequence: CSARGRGLGNQPQHF.

This clonotype appeared many times. J is TRBJ2-3 and V is TRBV7-6; no definite D call. V was clipped by 5 bases and J by 0 bases, with 6 bases between them. The CDR3 consists of 13 residues. Per germline, CDR1 SGHVS and CDR2 FNYEAQ. As DNA, the CDR3 is TGTGCCAGCAGCCCGGACAGCACAGATACGCAGTATTTT. Its protein is CASSPDSTDTQYF.

The rearrangement uses TRBV3-1 and TRBJ1-4, with D tentatively TRBD1 (5 bases). Trimming removed 4 bases at V and 8 bases at J, with 11 bases between. Germline CDR1 and CDR2: LGHDT and YNNKEL (reference sequence). The CDR3 runs to 13 residues. The CDR3 DNA is TGTGCCAGCAGCCCCGGGACTGTCGAAAAACTGTTTTTT. Its translation is CASSPGTVEKLFF.

In this sample, this clonotype turned up a few times. The V and J genes are TRBV6-1 and TRBJ1-4; D unresolved. Trimming cost V 7 bases and J 10 bases, with 16 bases left between them. Germline lookup yields CDR1 MNHNS and CDR2 SASEGT. CDR3 length: 13 residues. The CDR3 spells CASTQRGFTKLFF. In DNA form, the CDR3 reads TGTGCCAGCACCCAAAGAGGGTTTACAAAACTGTTTTTT.